A single sample is the source of the 20 T cell receptor beta chains below, sequenced in a study of human T cells and chemical hapten exposure. TCRdb re-analysed the RACE reads in MiXCR, keeping a single row per CDR3 protein. The table includes about 340,000 distinct CDR3 sequences, roughly 6.9% detected once. Time point meaning: patch test 1, 2 weeks after DPC sensitization. Noted treatment: therapeutic diphenylcyclopropenone sensitization with weekly scalp DPC. Sequencing was performed on whole blood, taken in connection with sensitization to the hapten diphenylcyclopropenone (DPC). These receptors all come from a woman aged 18-30 years with alopecia areata. Some clones in this sample may be carry-over from other donors' samples.

The V and J genes are TRBV2 and TRBJ2-7, with TRBD1 identical over 7 bases. V was clipped by 6 bases and J by 2 bases; unmatched bases: 7. Germline V lookup: CDR1 SNHLY, CDR2 FYNNEI. The CDR3 extends over 14 amino acids. In DNA form, the CDR3 reads TGTGCCAGCAGCCTGACAGGGTCCCCCTACGAGCAGTACTTC. Amino acid sequence: CASSLTGSPYEQYF.

A few counts support this clonotype. The chain recombines TRBV6-5 with TRBJ2-7, with 8 bases lining up with TRBD2. Germline assignment: CDR1 MNHEY and CDR2 SVGAGI. The CDR3 contains 15 residues. J lost 4 bases, V lost 6 bases, and 11 bases had no gene match. This CDR3 reads CASRRGGGLSYEQYF. CDR3 sequence (DNA): TGTGCCAGCAGGCGGGGCGGGGGGTTGTCGTACGAGCAGTACTTC.

The chain joins TRBV4-1 to TRBJ2-1, with 7 bases fitting TRBD2. The CDR3 extends over 13 amino acids. Losses at the gene ends were 0 bases for V and 8 bases for J; bases not matched to a gene: 1. CDR1 is MGHRA, CDR2 YSYEKL, per germline. DNA for the CDR3: TGCGCCAGCAGCCAAGATGGGGGGGATGAGCAGTTCTTC. Its protein product is CASSQDGGDEQFF.

This clonotype has a count of ten or more. The V gene is TRBV3-1, the J gene TRBJ1-2, with TRBD1 matching over 9 bases. CDR1 is LGHDT, CDR2 YNNKEL, per germline (reference sequence). The CDR3 covers 15 residues. The V gene end was trimmed by 4 bases and the J gene end by 0 bases; junction bases not matched to a gene: 3. CDR3 nucleotide sequence: TGTGCCAGCAGCCCGTGGACAGGGGCTAACTATGGCTACACCTTC. It translates to CASSPWTGANYGYTF.

This clonotype was seen a few times. The chain links TRBV28 to TRBJ2-3; 11 bases fit TRBD1. CDR1 MDHEN and CDR2 SYDVKM come from the germline V gene. The CDR3 sequence is 17 residues long. The J segment lost 3 bases and the V segment lost 5 bases, leaving 10 bases of the junction unmatched. The CDR3, as DNA: TGTGCCAGCAGTCCGGACAGGGGGCTTCTTTGGACAGATACGCAGTATTTT. Residues: CASSPDRGLLWTDTQYF.

This clonotype was found a few times. This rearrangement joins TRBV6-2 or TRBV6-3 to TRBJ2-1, with 13 bases fitting TRBD2. V gave up 0 bases and J gave up 2 bases; unmatched junction bases: 7. Germline CDR1 reads MNHEY; CDR2 reads SVGEGT. The CDR3 has 19 residues. CDR3 coding DNA: TGTGCCAGCAGTTACTCCGGACTAGCGGGGGCATACCCCTACAATGAGCAGTTCTTC. It codes for CASSYSGLAGAYPYNEQFF.

This clonotype was detected many times. The V and J genes are TRBV12-3 or TRBV12-4 and TRBJ2-6; D is ambiguous. The CDR3 totals 15 residues. The ends were cut back, 3 bases at V and 2 bases at J, with 8 bases in the middle. In nucleotides, the CDR3 is TGTGCCAGCAGTTTCATGAGTCCTGGGGCCAACGTCCTGACTTTC. This gives the protein CASSFMSPGANVLTF.

This chain uses TRBV7-9 with TRBJ2-7; D gene ambiguous. Between the trimmed V and J ends, which lost 8 bases and 0 bases, there was a span of 5 bases. The CDR3 has 11 residues. Germline V gene data show CDR1 as SEHNR and CDR2 as FQNEAQ (reference sequence). The CDR3 region has the DNA TGTGCCAGCGGGCTCTCCTACGAGCAGTACTTC. Its translation is CASGLSYEQYF.

A remark on this clonotype: At one end, the junction sequence differs from germline, possibly due to a read error. The chain recombines TRBV7-7 with TRBJ1-2, with TRBD1 as a possible D gene (6 bases). The CDR3 has 17 residues. Germline V lookup: CDR1 SSHAT, CDR2 FNYEAQ (reference sequence). CDR3 region: CASSLDGQRLPNYGYTF. CDR3 DNA: TGTGCTAGCAGCTTAGATGGACAGCGTTTGCCTAACTATGGCTACACCTTC.

This clonotype was seen repeatedly, ten times or more. This chain joins TRBV6-5 and TRBJ1-1; D is unresolved. There are 14 residues in the CDR3. CDR1 is MNHEY and CDR2 is SVGAGI in the germline V gene. Trimming stripped 2 bases from V and 5 bases from J, with 12 bases between. The CDR3 DNA reads as TGTGCCAGCAGTTACCAACCTAGATTGACTGAAGCTTTCTTT. Amino acid sequence: CASSYQPRLTEAFF.

This rearrangement joins TRBV15 to TRBJ2-3; the match to TRBD2 covers 10 bases. Trimming removed 4 bases from V and 4 bases from J; junction bases left unmatched: 11. The CDR3 covers 17 residues. CDR1 LNHNV and CDR2 YYDKDF come from the germline V gene (reference sequence). CDR3 residues: CATSNPTIAGGPDTQYF. In nucleotides, the CDR3 is TGTGCCACCAGCAACCCTACTATAGCGGGGGGCCCAGATACGCAGTATTTT.

This clonotype was observed at least ten times. The V call is TRBV7-9, the J call TRBJ2-3; unclear D gene. This CDR3 spans 12 amino acids. Germline V gene sequence: CDR1 SEHNR, CDR2 FQNEAQ (reference sequence). Trimming took off 8 bases at V and 5 bases at J, with 11 bases between the two ends. In nucleotides, the CDR3 is TGTGCCAGCGCCAAATTCGGAGATACGCAGTATTTT. Translating it yields CASAKFGDTQYF. The full variable domain, its missing parts supplied by reference TRBV7-9 and TRBJ2-3, is DTGVSQNPRHKITKRGQNVTFRCDPISEHNRLYWYRQTLGQGPEFLTYFQNEAQLEKSRLLSDRFSAERPKGSFSTLEIQRTEQGDSAMYLCASAKFGDTQYFGPGTRLTVL.

The chain joins TRBV29-1 to TRBJ1-2; 7 positions agree with TRBD1. The CDR3 has 10 residues. Germline V gives CDR1 SQVTM, CDR2 ANQGSEA. V shed 7 bases and J 8 bases; nucleotides not matched to a gene: 4. The CDR3 loop reads CSAGQDGYTF. In nucleotides, the CDR3 is TGCAGCGCTGGACAGGACGGCTACACCTTC.

This clonotype was seen a few times. This chain links TRBV6-2 or TRBV6-3 with TRBJ2-1, with 7 nucleotides matching TRBD2. CDR1 is MNHEY, CDR2 SVGEGT, per germline. J gave up 1 base and V 8 bases, and 5 bases lay outside the gene matches. This CDR3 is 14 amino acids long. Here the CDR3 reads CASGDGGSYNEQFF. The CDR3 DNA reads as TGTGCCAGCGGAGACGGGGGGTCCTACAATGAGCAGTTCTTC.

This clonotype was detected only a few times. This chain links TRBV5-4 with TRBJ2-7, with TRBD1 as a possible D gene (6 bases). V lost 2 bases and J 6 bases, leaving 9 bases between the germline ends. There are 12 residues in the CDR3. Per the germline V gene, CDR1 is SGHNT and CDR2 is YYREEE (reference sequence). DNA for the CDR3: TGTGCCAGCAGCTTACGGGACACCGAGCAGTACTTC. This encodes CASSLRDTEQYF.

This clonotype was detected only a few times. The V call is TRBV15, the J call TRBJ1-2; no definite D call. The CDR3 consists of 13 residues. Trimming shortened V by 2 bases and J by 8 bases, and 12 bases separated the two germline ends. CDR1 LNHNV and CDR2 YYDKDF come from the germline V gene (reference sequence). The CDR3 nucleotides are TGTGCCACCAGCAGAAATCTCATGCGAGGCTACACCTTC. Its translation is CATSRNLMRGYTF.

At least ten counts were recorded for this clonotype. The V gene is TRBV12-3 or TRBV12-4, the J gene TRBJ2-3; D remains unclear. Trimming removed 5 bases at V and 2 bases at J, with 5 bases between. The CDR3 is 12 residues long. CDR3 sequence: CASSGITDTQYF. The CDR3 DNA reads as TGTGCCAGCAGTGGTATCACAGATACGCAGTATTTT.

This clonotype came up many times. This chain uses TRBV19 with TRBJ2-5, with 9 bases fitting TRBD2. V trimming: 7 bases; J trimming: 0 bases; junction bases outside the gene matches: 6. The CDR3 contains 15 residues. Germline V gene data show CDR1 as LNHDA and CDR2 as SQIVND (reference sequence). CDR3 in DNA: TGTGCCAGTACTTCAGCGGGGGGAAACCAAGAGACCCAGTACTTC. It specifies CASTSAGGNQETQYF.

Only a few counts were recorded for this clonotype. The chain joins TRBV5-1 to TRBJ1-2; D gene ambiguous. The CDR3 runs to 17 residues. From germline, CDR1 is SGHRS and CDR2 YFSETQ. The germline V and J ends were trimmed by 0 bases and 2 bases, with 17 bases remaining between them. As DNA, the CDR3 is TGCGCCAGCAGCTTGGCCGCCAGTATAGGGCCCAACTATGGCTACACCTTC. Amino acids: CASSLAASIGPNYGYTF.

The chain links TRBV18 to TRBJ2-7; D unclear. This CDR3 contains 12 residues. The V gene lost 0 bases and the J gene lost 7 bases, with 7 bases spanning the gap. Germline CDR1 reads KGHSH; CDR2 reads LQKENI. The DNA of the CDR3 is TGTGCCAGCTCACCACCGTTCGGGGAGCAGTACTTC. This gives the protein CASSPPFGEQYF.